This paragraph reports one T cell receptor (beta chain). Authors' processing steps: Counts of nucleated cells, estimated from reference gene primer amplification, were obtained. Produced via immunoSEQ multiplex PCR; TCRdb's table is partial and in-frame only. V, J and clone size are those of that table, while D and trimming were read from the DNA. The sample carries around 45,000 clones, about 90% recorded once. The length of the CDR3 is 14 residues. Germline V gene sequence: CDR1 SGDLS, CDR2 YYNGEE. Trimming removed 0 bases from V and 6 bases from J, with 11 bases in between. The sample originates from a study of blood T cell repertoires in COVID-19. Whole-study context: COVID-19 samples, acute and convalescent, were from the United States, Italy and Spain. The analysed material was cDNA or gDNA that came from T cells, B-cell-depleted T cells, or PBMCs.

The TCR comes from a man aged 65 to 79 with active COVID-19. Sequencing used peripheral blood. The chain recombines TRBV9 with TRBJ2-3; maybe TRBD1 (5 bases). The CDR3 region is CASSVARSGDTQYF. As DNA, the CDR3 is TGTGCCAGCAGCGTAGCTCGCTCAGGGGATACGCAGTATTTT.